This TCR beta chain originates from a study of early T cells in non-severe SARS-CoV-2 infection. Looking at the study overall: The study sequenced bulk RNA from unsorted whole blood, with chains unpaired.

The CDR3 has 13 amino acids. Trimming took 4 bases from V and 2 from J; bases not matched to a gene: 2. Germline V gene sequence: CDR1 SGHTA, CDR2 FQGNSA. Ten or more counts support this clonotype. The protocol attached unique molecular identifiers to individual cDNA molecules. TCRdb used MiXCR to reprocess the 5' RACE reads, holding one entry per CDR3 protein. The repertoire holds approximately 81,000 distinct CDR3 sequences, with 13% as singletons. The V gene is TRBV7-2, the J gene TRBJ2-7; TRBD1 agrees at 7 bases. The receptor comes from an adult who was a healthcare worker with PCR-confirmed SARS-CoV-2 infection or an uninfected control (not recorded which). The sequencing input was whole blood. CDR3 amino acids: CASSSTGPYEQYF. Written as DNA, the CDR3 is TGTGCCAGCAGCTCGACAGGGCCCTACGAGCAGTACTTC.